The 2 T cell receptor beta chains presented below share a single source sample, sequenced in a study of Ad26.COV2.S vaccination and SARS-CoV-2 variants. Method: immunoSEQ multiplex PCR; TCRdb's copy keeps in-frame clones and lacks some. This sample has some 480,000 clones, with approximately 88% found just once. Treatment noted: around 19 received Ad26.COV2.S at low or high dose, single or two shots; 5 received placebo; per-sample allocation not given. Collection of samples fell on day 63 after the first vaccine or placebo injection. The material was peripheral blood, obtained in a trial of Ad26.COV2.S vaccine versus placebo. Every receptor here comes from a person between 18 and 59 years old who received the Ad26.COV2.S COVID-19 vaccine or a placebo.

The chain employs TRBV4-3 and TRBJ2-7; no clear D. The CDR3 contains 15 residues. V was clipped by 0 bases and J by 2 bases, with 11 bases between them. Germline CDR1 LGHNA, CDR2 YSLEER. The CDR3 region is CASSQDLRSPYEQYF. CDR3 nucleotides: TGCGCCAGCAGCCAAGATTTGCGTAGCCCCTACGAGCAGTACTTC.

The V gene is TRBV6-2 or TRBV6-3, the J gene TRBJ1-1; the D is unclear. V lost 2 bases, J lost 1 base, and 5 bases lay in between. This CDR3 is built from 13 residues. Looked up from germline, CDR1 is MNHEY and CDR2 is SVGEGT. CDR3 nucleotides: TGTGCCAGCAGTTACGAACGGAACACTGAAGCTTTCTTT. This gives the protein CASSYERNTEAFF.